A selection of T cell receptor beta chains follows, all from one sample in a study of blood T cell repertoires in COVID-19. Profiled with immunoSEQ multiplex PCR; TCRdb holds only in-frame clones, not every one. The data hold some 120,000 clones, with 90% observed a single time. Sequenced material: peripheral blood. These receptors came from a human donor with active COVID-19. The donor label of this sample is uncertain. Both conserved end residues are part of each CDR3. D genes are given only for firm matches. For some rows the clone size is stated as once, few or many, or as a class when expanded; others skip it.

d_call	j_call	clone_size	v_call	cdr3_nt	cdr3_aa
.	TRBJ1-2	.	TRBV7-2	TGTGCCAGCAGCTCCCCGACGGGGGTCAGAGGCTATGGCTACACCTTC	CASSSPTGVRGYGYTF
.	TRBJ1-2	.	TRBV19	TGTGCCAGTAGTATAGGGCAAGGACAGCACTATGGCTACACCTTC	CASSIGQGQHYGYTF
.	TRBJ2-7	few	TRBV19	TGTGCCAGTAGTCTACGTGACGGGACCTACGAGCAGTACTTC	CASSLRDGTYEQYF
TRBD1	TRBJ1-6	.	TRBV14	TGTGCCAGCAGCCAAAGGACAGGGTGGGGAAATTCACCCCTCCACTTT	CASSQRTGWGNSPLHF
TRBD2	TRBJ2-3	.	TRBV27	TGTGCCAGCAGTTTAGCGGGGGGCCACGCAGATACGCAGTATTTT	CASSLAGGHADTQYF
TRBD1	TRBJ2-1	.	TRBV7-2	TGTGCCAGCAGCTTGACAGGGGGTGAGCAGTTCTTC	CASSLTGGEQFF
TRBD1	TRBJ1-5	.	TRBV15	TGTGCCACCAGCATTTGGGACAGAAGCAATCAGCCCCAGCATTTT	CATSIWDRSNQPQHF
TRBD2	TRBJ2-3	.	TRBV7-9	TGTGCCAGCAGCCCCCGGACTAGCGGGGGCCGTGGAGATACGCAGTATTTT	CASSPRTSGGRGDTQYF
TRBD1	TRBJ2-7	once	TRBV18	TGTGCCAGCTCAGGACAGGGAATAGGGGAGCAGTACTTC	CASSGQGIGEQYF
TRBD1	TRBJ1-6	few	TRBV5-4	TGTGCCAGCAGCTTCTACAGGGGGAATTCACCCCTCCACTTT	CASSFYRGNSPLHF
.	TRBJ1-1	once	TRBV4-1	TGCGCCAGCAGCCAAGTCGATGCGACAGGACCGAACACTGAAGCTTTCTTT	CASSQVDATGPNTEAFF
.	TRBJ1-5	.	TRBV6-5	TGTGCCAGCAGTTCCAGGGTCAATCAGCCCCAGCATTTT	CASSSRVNQPQHF
.	TRBJ1-5	.	TRBV20-1	TGCAGTGCTAGTTTGGACACCAATCAGCCCCAGCATTTT	CSASLDTNQPQHF
.	TRBJ1-4	.	TRBV6-2/TRBV6-3	TGTGCCAGCAGTTACGGTTGGGAAATTGGGAGAAATGAAAAACTGTTTTTT	CASSYGWEIGRNEKLFF